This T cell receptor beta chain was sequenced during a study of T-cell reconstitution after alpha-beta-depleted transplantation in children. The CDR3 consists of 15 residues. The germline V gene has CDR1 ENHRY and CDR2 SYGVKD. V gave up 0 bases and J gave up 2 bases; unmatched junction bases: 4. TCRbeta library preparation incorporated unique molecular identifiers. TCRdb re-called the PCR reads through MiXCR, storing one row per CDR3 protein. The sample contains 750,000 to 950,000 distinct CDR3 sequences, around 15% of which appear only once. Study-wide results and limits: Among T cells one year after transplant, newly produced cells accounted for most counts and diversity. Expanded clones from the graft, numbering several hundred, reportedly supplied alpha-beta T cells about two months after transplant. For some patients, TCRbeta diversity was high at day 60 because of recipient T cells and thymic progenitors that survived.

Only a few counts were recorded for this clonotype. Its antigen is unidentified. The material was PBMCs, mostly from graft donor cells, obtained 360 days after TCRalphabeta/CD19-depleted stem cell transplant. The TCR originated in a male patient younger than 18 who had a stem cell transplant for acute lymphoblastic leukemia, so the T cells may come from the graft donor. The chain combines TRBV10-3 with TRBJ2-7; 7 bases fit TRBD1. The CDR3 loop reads CAISESRTGPYEQYF. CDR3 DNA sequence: TGTGCCATCAGTGAGTCGAGGACAGGACCCTACGAGCAGTACTTC.